Sequencing of this T cell receptor (beta chain) was carried out in a study of regulatory T cells in long-lasting Graves disease. Assembly of TCR beta libraries relied on iRepertoire HTBI primers together with Arm-PCR of CDR3 regions. TCRdb re-derived calls from the multiplex PCR reads in MiXCR, one entry per CDR3 protein. The data hold 550,000 to 700,000 distinct CDR3 sequences, with 16% observed a single time. Time point indicated: newly diagnosed GD, antithyroid drugs for less than 3 months. The TCR library was made from RNA extracted from PBMCs. V was cut by 0 bases and J by 8 bases, with 9 bases left in between. The germline CDR1 and CDR2 sequences are SGDLS and YYNGEE. The CDR3 is made up of 13 amino acids. The sample holds a few counts of this clonotype. These data were likewise used in another study, on T cells in Graves' hyperthyroidism and ophthalmopathy. This second study notes: Ophthalmopathy was predicted by the model a median of 6.5 months ahead of onset.

The V and J genes are TRBV9 and TRBJ2-4, with D possibly being TRBD2 (6 bases). This TCR was sampled from a man in his late teens or twenties with Graves disease. The specimen was peripheral blood mononuclear cells (PBMCs), collected at new diagnosis, from a patient treated with antithyroid drugs. As DNA, the CDR3 is TGTGCCAGCAGCGTAGCGGGGGTTGACATTCAGTACTTC. Translation: CASSVAGVDIQYF.